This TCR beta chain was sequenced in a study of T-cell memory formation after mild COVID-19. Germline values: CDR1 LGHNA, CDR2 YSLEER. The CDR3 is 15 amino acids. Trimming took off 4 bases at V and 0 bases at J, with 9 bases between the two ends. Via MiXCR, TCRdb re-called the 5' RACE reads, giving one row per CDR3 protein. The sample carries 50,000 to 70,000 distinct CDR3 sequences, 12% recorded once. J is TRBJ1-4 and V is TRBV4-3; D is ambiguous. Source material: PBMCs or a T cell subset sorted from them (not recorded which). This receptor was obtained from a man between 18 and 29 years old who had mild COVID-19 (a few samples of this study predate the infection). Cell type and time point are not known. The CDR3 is CASSRSHPTNEKLFF. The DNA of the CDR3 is TGCGCCAGCAGCCGCTCACACCCAACTAATGAAAAACTGTTTTTT.